The 32 T cell receptor beta chains below come from one sample, sequenced in a study of blood T cell repertoires in COVID-19. Generated by immunoSEQ multiplex PCR, the TCRdb table keeps only in-frame clones and is missing some. The table lists under 100,000 clones, around 90% of them singletons. The sequenced sample was peripheral blood. All receptors derive from a man aged 50-59 years with active COVID-19.

The V gene is TRBV7-2, the J gene TRBJ2-1; D is undetermined. This CDR3 has 15 residues. CDR1 SGHTA and CDR2 FQGNSA come from the germline V gene. V was shortened by 2 bases and J by 4 bases, with 12 bases between the two germline ends. CDR3 protein: CASSLQAGSYNEQFF. In nucleotides, the CDR3 is TGTGCCAGCAGCTTACAGGCAGGATCTTACAATGAGCAGTTCTTC.

This clone was observed a handful of times. The chain couples TRBV5-1 to TRBJ2-7; maybe TRBD1 (5 bases). The CDR3 covers 14 residues. Deletions cut 0 bases from V and 5 bases from J, with 12 bases between. Germline V gene lookup returns CDR1 SGHRS and CDR2 YFSETQ. CDR3 residues: CASSLVTALDEQYF. CDR3 in DNA: TGCGCCAGCAGCTTGGTGACAGCCCTTGACGAGCAGTACTTC.

The rearrangement uses TRBV2 and TRBJ2-2, with a tentative D call TRBD2 (5 bases). This CDR3 is 14 amino acids long. The germline gives CDR1 SNHLY, CDR2 FYNNEI. Trimming took off 6 bases at V and 4 bases at J, with 12 bases between the two ends. CDR3 region: CASRMLAVTGELFF. In nucleotides, the CDR3 is TGTGCCAGCAGGATGCTAGCCGTCACCGGGGAGCTGTTTTTT.

The V and J genes are TRBV29-1 and TRBJ2-6; 9 bases are a match to TRBD1. This CDR3 is built from 16 residues. CDR1 and CDR2 (germline): SQVTM, ANQGSEA. V lost 6 bases and J lost 0; bases outside the gene matches: 6. The CDR3 sequence: CSVTGGPNSGANVLTF. In DNA form, the CDR3 reads TGCAGCGTCACAGGGGGCCCCAACTCTGGGGCCAACGTCCTGACTTTC.

This sequence joins TRBV10-3 and TRBJ1-1; 8 positions match TRBD1. This CDR3 comprises 15 residues. Germline lookup yields CDR1 ENHRY and CDR2 SYGVKD. J lost 6 bases, V lost 2 bases, and 8 bases had no gene match. CDR3 nucleotides: TGTGCCATCAGTGAGATTGAGACAGGGGCGGCTGAAGCTTTCTTT. Its translation: CAISEIETGAAEAFF.

This chain uses TRBV2 with TRBJ2-1, with 13 bases identical to TRBD2. The CDR3 totals 15 residues. Losses at the gene ends were 8 bases for V and 15 bases for J; bases not matched to a gene: 16. The V gene's germline CDR1 is SNHLY and CDR2 FYNNEI. CDR3 DNA sequence: TGTGCCAGCGGTAGACTAGGGACTAGCGGGACCAAGGGGTTCTTC. Translation gives CASGRLGTSGTKGFF.

This chain joins TRBV9 and TRBJ2-4, with D possibly TRBD2 on 6 matching bases. Germline CDR1 SGDLS, CDR2 YYNGEE. This CDR3 region has 14 residues. V lost 4 bases and J 7 bases, leaving 15 bases between the germline ends. The CDR3 reads CASSPGGGSNIQYF. For the CDR3, the DNA is TGTGCCAGCAGCCCAGGCGGAGGGAGCAACATTCAGTACTTC.

This clone turned up a few times. The rearrangement uses TRBV9 and TRBJ2-7; 11 nucleotides line up with TRBD1. Germline lookup yields CDR1 SGDLS and CDR2 YYNGEE. The CDR3 loop spans 13 amino acids. V was clipped by 4 bases and J by 6 bases; unmatched bases: 3. CDR3: CASSPGTGGEQYF. The CDR3 DNA follows: TGTGCCAGCAGCCCGGGGACAGGGGGCGAGCAGTACTTC.

V gene TRBV2 combines with J gene TRBJ1-5, with a weak D call TRBD1 (5 bases). The CDR3 extends over 15 amino acids. Germline V gene data show CDR1 as SNHLY and CDR2 as FYNNEI. The ends were cut back, 6 bases at V and 4 bases at J, with 16 bases in the middle. The CDR3 spells CASREGGASNQPQHF. CDR3 nucleotides: TGTGCCAGCAGAGAGGGAGGGGCGAGTAATCAGCCCCAGCATTTT.

This clone was counted a single time. The chain recombines TRBV5-4 with TRBJ2-7; 7 nucleotides agree with TRBD1. V gave up 4 bases and J gave up 0 bases; unmatched junction bases: 4. Germline CDR1 is SGHNT and CDR2 is YYREEE (reference sequence). This CDR3 comprises 14 residues. The CDR3 region is CASSPRDSSYEQYF. The CDR3 DNA is TGTGCCAGCAGCCCACGGGACAGCTCCTACGAGCAGTACTTC.

This chain connects TRBV16 to TRBJ1-1; 8 nucleotides align to TRBD1. The length of the CDR3 is 12 residues. Looked up from germline, CDR1 is KGHSY and CDR2 is FQNENV. The V gene end was trimmed by 8 bases and the J gene end by 1 base; junction bases not matched to a gene: 0. CDR3 sequence (DNA): TGTGCCAGCGGGACAGGGAACACTGAAGCTTTCTTT. It translates to CASGTGNTEAFF.

The chain is built from TRBV11-3 and TRBJ2-3; 8 bases agree with TRBD1. CDR1 is SGHNT and CDR2 is YENEEA in the germline V gene. V lost 3 bases to trimming and J lost 1 base; unmatched junction nucleotides: 3. This CDR3 has 15 residues. The CDR3 sequence is CASSFQTGGTDTQYF. CDR3 DNA sequence: TGTGCCAGCAGCTTTCAGACAGGGGGCACAGATACGCAGTATTTT.

The V and J genes are TRBV18 and TRBJ2-5, with 9 bases identical to TRBD2. The CDR3 is 15 amino acids. CDR1 KGHSH and CDR2 LQKENI come from the germline V gene. V dropped 2 bases and J dropped 5; count of bases not matched to a gene: 6. CDR3 residues: CASSPFLAGMETQYF. Here the CDR3 DNA reads TGTGCCAGCTCACCATTCCTAGCGGGGATGGAGACCCAGTACTTC.

The chain combines TRBV3-1 (or the pseudogene TRBV3-2) with TRBJ1-1, with a tentative D call TRBD1 (6 bases). Germline V gene data show CDR1 as LGHDT and CDR2 as YNNKEL (reference sequence). The V and J ends lost 0 bases and 11 bases respectively, with 10 bases between them. The CDR3 has 12 residues. The CDR3 nucleotides read TGTGCCAGCAGCCAAGATCAGGGGAAGGCTTTCTTT. Protein product: CASSQDQGKAFF.

The chain combines TRBV3-1 (or the pseudogene TRBV3-2) with TRBJ1-2; TRBD1 matches at 10 bases. Per germline, CDR1 LGHDT and CDR2 YNNKEL (reference sequence). The CDR3 spans 15 residues. The V and J ends lost 4 bases and 7 bases, in that order; junction bases with no gene match: 9. The CDR3 sequence is CASSPRDRGEVGYTF. Here the CDR3 DNA reads TGTGCCAGCAGCCCCCGGGACAGGGGCGAAGTTGGCTACACCTTC.

The J gene is TRBJ1-5, the V gene TRBV6-1; D unclear. The V end lost 0 bases, the J end lost 1 base, and 22 bases lay between the germline ends. Per the germline V gene, CDR1 is MNHNS and CDR2 is SASEGT. The CDR3 loop spans 20 amino acids. The CDR3 DNA is TGTGCCAGCAGTGAAGCGGTAGAGGGTAACCCCGCCGTGAGCAATCAGCCCCAGCATTTT. Translation: CASSEAVEGNPAVSNQPQHF.

V and J are TRBV3-1 (or the pseudogene TRBV3-2) and TRBJ2-2; D is perhaps TRBD1 (6 bases). Per the germline V gene, CDR1 is LGHDT and CDR2 is YNNKEL (reference sequence). The CDR3 contains 16 residues. With 4 bases removed from V and 6 bases from J, the gap between germline ends came to 18 bases. CDR3 DNA: TGTGCCAGCAGCCGGACCCGGGACACCCGAGCCGGGGAGCTGTTTTTT. It yields the protein CASSRTRDTRAGELFF.

V usage is TRBV4-2 and J usage is TRBJ2-2, with 7 bases fitting TRBD2. The CDR3 runs 16 residues. Germline V CDR1 and CDR2: LGHNA, YNFKEQ. Trimming removed 4 bases from V and 5 bases from J; junction bases left unmatched: 10. CDR3 sequence: CASSLPDGGSTGELFF. The CDR3 region has the DNA TGTGCCAGCAGCCTCCCCGACGGGGGGTCGACCGGGGAGCTGTTTTTT.

The chain couples TRBV9 to TRBJ2-7, with 7 bases matching TRBD2. Germline values: CDR1 SGDLS, CDR2 YYNGEE. V gave up 0 bases and J gave up 0 bases; unmatched junction bases: 6. The CDR3 has 16 residues. The CDR3 nucleotides read TGTGCCAGCAGCGTAGCTCCTGGGGGGGGCTCCTACGAGCAGTACTTC. Translated: CASSVAPGGGSYEQYF.

The genes are TRBV14 and TRBJ1-4, with 7 bases identical to TRBD1. The V and J ends lost 3 bases and 5 bases, in that order; junction bases with no gene match: 6. The CDR3 loop spans 15 amino acids. The germline V gene has CDR1 SGHDN and CDR2 FVKESK. DNA for the CDR3: TGTGCCAGCAGCCACCCAGGGGGGAAGAATGAAAAACTGTTTTTT. Amino acids: CASSHPGGKNEKLFF.

J is TRBJ1-1 and V is TRBV5-1; 7 bases agree with TRBD1. The CDR3 is 13 residues long. J gave up 1 base and V 7 bases, and 4 bases lay outside the gene matches. Per the germline V gene, CDR1 is SGHRS and CDR2 is YFSETQ. The CDR3 DNA follows: TGCGCCAGCCGACAGGGCTCGAACACTGAAGCTTTCTTT. It is translated as CASRQGSNTEAFF.

Concerning this clone: This CDR3 is also generated by other DNA sequences in the sample. The chain uses TRBV4-3 and TRBJ1-1; the D is unclear. In germline, CDR1 is LGHNA, CDR2 YSLEER. V was clipped by 6 bases and J by 3 bases, with 17 bases between them. The CDR3 sequence is 15 residues long. For the CDR3, the DNA is TGCGCCAGCAGTCTACTGGTGGTAGGAGACACTGAAGCTTTCTTT. Translating it yields CASSLLVVGDTEAFF.

As DNA, the CDR3 is TGTGCCAGCAGCTTTGAATCAGGGTTCCAAATCTTTTACGAGCAGTACTTC. Its protein is CASSFESGFQIFYEQYF. This chain connects TRBV7-9 to TRBJ2-7; tentatively, D is TRBD1 (5 bases). Trimming pared 3 bases from V and 4 bases from J, leaving 22 bases between. The CDR3 is made up of 17 amino acids. Per germline, CDR1 SEHNR and CDR2 FQNEAQ (reference sequence).

This chain links TRBV5-6 with TRBJ1-6, with D perhaps matching TRBD1 (5 bases). Germline V gene lookup returns CDR1 SGHDT and CDR2 YYEEEE. The V gene lost 5 bases and the J gene lost 5 bases, with 11 bases spanning the gap. This CDR3 is built from 14 residues. CDR3 in amino acids: CASSRGNHNSPLHF. Written as DNA, the CDR3 is TGTGCCAGCAGTCGGGGGAATCATAATTCACCCCTCCACTTT.

The rearrangement uses TRBV28 and TRBJ1-1; TRBD1 aligns across 11 bases. Trimming cost V 6 bases and J 10 bases; bases outside gene matches: 19. The CDR3 runs 17 residues. Germline CDR1 and CDR2: MDHEN and SYDVKM. CDR3 amino acids: CASSPTGTGGSNWGAFF. The CDR3 nucleotides read TGTGCCAGCAGCCCCACCGGGACAGGGGGGTCGAACTGGGGAGCTTTCTTT.

The chain recombines TRBV24-1 with TRBJ2-1, with 10 bases that match TRBD1. With V trimmed by 3 bases and J by 6 bases, 4 bases remained unmatched. Germline values: CDR1 KGHDR, CDR2 SFDVKD. The length of the CDR3 is 15 residues. The CDR3 spells CATSDRQGASNEQFF. The CDR3 nucleotides read TGTGCCACCAGTGATCGACAGGGGGCGAGCAATGAGCAGTTCTTC.

The chain uses TRBV28 and TRBJ2-3; 8 nucleotides match TRBD1. CDR1 MDHEN and CDR2 SYDVKM come from the germline V gene. The J segment lost 1 base and the V segment lost 1 base, leaving 4 bases of the junction unmatched. The CDR3 consists of 16 residues. The CDR3 nucleotides read TGTGCCAGCAGTTTATACGGACAGGGACGCACAGATACGCAGTATTTT. Translation gives CASSLYGQGRTDTQYF.

The V and J genes are TRBV5-1 and TRBJ2-2; D possibly corresponds to TRBD1 (6 bases). CDR3 length equals 14 residues. V lost 4 bases and J lost 1, with 8 bases in between. Germline lookup yields CDR1 SGHRS and CDR2 YFSETQ. The CDR3 DNA reads as TGCGCCAGCAGCGCGGACAGGAACACCGGGGAGCTGTTTTTT. It is translated as CASSADRNTGELFF. Together with reference TRBV5-1 and TRBJ2-2, the CDR3 gives the full variable domain: KAGVTQTPRYLIKTRGQQVTLSCSPISGHRSVSWYQQTPGQGLQFLFEYFSETQRNKGNFPGRFSGRQFSNSRSEMNVSTLELGDSALYLCASSADRNTGELFFGEGSRLTVL.

The rearrangement joins TRBV7-2 to TRBJ2-2; 9 positions agree with TRBD1. CDR3 length equals 16 residues. V shed 5 bases, J shed 4 bases, and the junction held 8 bases outside the gene matches. The germline V gene encodes CDR1 SGHTA and CDR2 FQGNSA. The CDR3 reads CASSPRDRAVTGELFF. The DNA for the CDR3 is TGTGCCAGCAGCCCCCGGGACAGGGCCGTCACCGGGGAGCTGTTTTTT.

This chain joins TRBV2 and TRBJ1-6; D is ambiguous. The CDR3 consists of 14 residues. Looked up from germline, CDR1 is SNHLY and CDR2 is FYNNEI. Trimming removed 9 bases at V and 7 bases at J, with 16 bases between. CDR3 sequence (DNA): TGTGCCAGAGACGGAGATCGCTCCAATTCACCCCTCCACTTT. Translating gives CARDGDRSNSPLHF. Full variable domain (outside the CDR3, taken from reference TRBV2 and TRBJ1-6): EPEVTQTPSHQVTQMGQEVILRCVPISNHLYFYWYRQILGQKVEFLVSFYNNEISEKSEIFDDQFSVERPDGSNFTLKIRSTKLEDSAMYFCARDGDRSNSPLHFGNGTRLTVT.

V and J are TRBV19 and TRBJ2-7; 7 bases are shared with TRBD1. V was pared by 5 bases and J by 3 bases, with 7 bases of the junction left unmatched. The CDR3 is 14 amino acids. Germline loops: CDR1 LNHDA, CDR2 SQIVND (reference sequence). The CDR3 loop reads CASSWTGGLYEQYF. CDR3 nucleotide sequence: TGTGCCAGTAGTTGGACAGGAGGCCTCTACGAGCAGTACTTC.

V gene TRBV11-2 combines with J gene TRBJ2-1; a weak D match, TRBD2 (7 bases). Trimming cost V 7 bases and J 4 bases, with 17 bases left between them. CDR1 is SGHAT, CDR2 FQNNGV, per germline. The CDR3 runs to 15 residues. CDR3 loop: CASTPGGREYNEQFF. CDR3 in DNA: TGTGCCAGCACCCCCGGGGGGCGAGAATACAATGAGCAGTTCTTC.